One and the same sample provided the 15 T cell receptor beta chains below, sequenced in a study of regulatory T cells in long-lasting Graves disease. The time point was: persistent/refractory GD, antithyroid drugs over 5 years with positive TRAb. Following extraction of RNA from PBMCs, that RNA was used to make the TCR library. CDR3-region Arm-PCR and iRepertoire HTBI primers produced the TCR beta libraries. TCRdb processed the multiplex PCR reads anew with MiXCR; each CDR3 protein has one entry. This table has roughly 450,000 distinct CDR3 sequences, under 25% appearing once. The sequencing here drew on peripheral blood mononuclear cells (PBMCs), taken when the disease was refractory, from a patient treated with antithyroid drugs. These receptors all come from a female donor with Graves disease.

The chain is built from TRBV5-4 and TRBJ2-1; 7 bases agree with TRBD1. The junction had 4 bases not matched to a gene; V was cut back by 3 bases and J by 4 bases. This CDR3 has 14 residues. The germline CDR1 and CDR2 sequences are SGHNT and YYREEE (reference sequence). The DNA of the CDR3 is TGTGCCAGCAGCTCTGGACAGGAATACAATGAGCAGTTCTTC. Protein sequence: CASSSGQEYNEQFF. The full variable domain, rest sourced from reference TRBV5-4 and TRBJ2-1, is ETGVTQSPTHLIKTRGQQVTLRCSSQSGHNTVSWYQQALGQGPQFIFQYYREEENGRGNFPPRFSGLQFPNYSSELNVNALELDDSALYLCASSSGQEYNEQFFGPGTRLTVL.

In the case of this clonotype: Just one base apart from a much larger clone, this may be a read error. J is TRBJ2-7 and V is TRBV6-8; D is perhaps TRBD2 (6 bases). Germline lookup yields CDR1 MNHGY and CDR2 SAAAGT. This CDR3 contains 13 residues. CDR3: CAGSSLATTEQYF. DNA of the CDR3: TGTGCCGGCAGTTCCCTAGCGACTACCGAGCAGTACTTC.

The sample holds many counts of this clonotype. The gene calls are TRBV28 and TRBJ2-7, with 10 bases lining up with TRBD2. This CDR3 contains 20 residues. From germline, CDR1 is MDHEN and CDR2 SYDVKM. V gave up 1 base and J gave up 0 bases; unmatched junction bases: 15. DNA for the CDR3: TGTGCCAGCAGTTTATTATGGAGCGGGAGGGCCGCCCCTGCCTCCTACGAGCAGTACTTC. Its translation: CASSLLWSGRAAPASYEQYF. The full variable domain, with the rest looked up from reference TRBV28 and TRBJ2-7, is DVKVTQSSRYLVKRTGEKVFLECVQDMDHENMFWYRQDPGLGLRLIYFSYDVKMKEKGDIPEGYSVSREKKERFSLILESASTNQTSMYLCASSLLWSGRAAPASYEQYFGPGTRLTVT.

Ten or more counts support this clonotype. V usage is TRBV27 and J usage is TRBJ1-5, with D possibly being TRBD1 (6 bases). Trimming cost V 3 bases and J 6 bases, with 9 bases left between them. This CDR3 comprises 13 residues. From germline, CDR1 is MNHEY and CDR2 SMNVEV (reference sequence). The CDR3 region is CASSFRGSQPQHF. For the CDR3, the DNA is TGTGCCAGCAGTTTTAGGGGGAGTCAGCCCCAGCATTTT.

At least ten counts were recorded for this clonotype. The rearrangement links TRBV15 to TRBJ1-4; the D is unclear. Between the trimmed V and J ends, which lost 5 bases and 14 bases, there was a span of 15 bases. The CDR3 runs 12 residues. Per the germline V gene, CDR1 is LNHNV and CDR2 is YYDKDF (reference sequence). DNA for the CDR3: TGTGCCACCAGCGAGTTGGGGTTCGGCCTGTTTTTT. As protein: CATSELGFGLFF.

With respect to this clonotype: This may stem from a read error, because a much larger clone lies one nucleotide away. V and J are TRBV25-1 and TRBJ1-2; D possibly corresponds to TRBD1 (6 bases). The V gene's germline CDR1 is MGHDK and CDR2 SYGVNS. The CDR3 runs 14 residues. The CDR3 protein is CASSESGANCGYTF. In nucleotides, the CDR3 is TGTGCCAGCAGTGAATCGGGGGCTAACTGTGGCTACACCTTC.

A remark on this clonotype: This may be a read error, as it is one base from a much larger clone. The chain couples TRBV3-1 to TRBJ1-1, with D possibly TRBD1 on 5 matching bases. This CDR3 region has 13 residues. Trimming took 1 base from V and 4 from J, leaving 7 bases between them. The germline gives CDR1 LGHDT, CDR2 YNNKEL (reference sequence). CDR3 protein: CASSQGGSTEAFF. The CDR3, as DNA: TGTGCCAGCAGCCAAGGGGGGAGCACTGAAGCTTTCTTT.

There are many counts of this clonotype. The chain links TRBV28 to TRBJ2-2, with TRBD1 matching 7 bases. V gave up 4 bases and J gave up 7 bases; unmatched junction bases: 6. CDR1 and CDR2 (germline): MDHEN, SYDVKM. The CDR3 loop spans 14 amino acids. The CDR3 is CASSSRQGHGELFF. In DNA form, the CDR3 reads TGTGCCAGCAGTTCCCGACAGGGTCACGGGGAGCTGTTTTTT.

V is TRBV9 and J is TRBJ1-1; 10 bases are shared with TRBD1. The length of the CDR3 is 15 residues. Per germline, CDR1 SGDLS and CDR2 YYNGEE. V was clipped by 3 bases and J by 4 bases; unmatched bases: 6. CDR3 DNA sequence: TGTGCCAGCAGCGCCGGACAGGGGGAAGGCACTGAAGCTTTCTTT. Residues: CASSAGQGEGTEAFF.

This clonotype was seen more than once but under ten times. This chain joins TRBV7-9 and TRBJ2-5, with D possibly matching TRBD1 (6 bases). V was trimmed by 3 bases and J by 4 bases, leaving 21 bases between them. Per germline, CDR1 SEHNR and CDR2 FQNEAQ (reference sequence). The CDR3 spans 17 residues. The CDR3 spells CASSFPSGPGALETQYF. In DNA form, the CDR3 reads TGTGCCAGCAGCTTTCCCTCAGGGCCAGGGGCATTAGAGACCCAGTACTTC.

This clonotype has at least ten counts. The V and J genes are TRBV20-1 and TRBJ1-1, with 11 bases matching TRBD1. The CDR3 loop spans 16 amino acids. Germline V CDR1 and CDR2: DFQATT, SNEGSKA (reference sequence). The V segment lost 1 base and the J segment 1 base; nucleotides outside the gene matches: 5. The CDR3 here is CSARGPGTGGNTEAFF. CDR3 in DNA: TGCAGTGCTAGAGGTCCCGGGACAGGGGGGAACACTGAAGCTTTCTTT.

CDR3 region: CASRRPQGTDTQYF. CDR3 bases: TGTGCCAGCAGACGACCCCAGGGTACAGATACGCAGTATTTT. V gene TRBV27 combines with J gene TRBJ2-3; D perhaps matches TRBD1 (5 bases). Germline CDR1 and CDR2: MNHEY and SMNVEV (reference sequence). With 6 bases removed from V and 3 bases from J, the gap between germline ends came to 13 bases. The CDR3 is 14 residues long.

This clonotype was seen repeatedly, ten times or more. The chain employs TRBV20-1 and TRBJ2-3; maybe TRBD2 (5 bases). In germline, CDR1 is DFQATT, CDR2 SNEGSKA (reference sequence). The CDR3 is made up of 11 amino acids. V lost 7 bases to trimming and J lost 7 bases, with 12 bases between them. The CDR3 spells CSGLLGHTQYF. As DNA, the CDR3 is TGCAGTGGCCTACTAGGGCATACGCAGTATTTT.

The rearrangement joins TRBV4-1 to TRBJ2-5; D gene uncertain. Looked up from germline, CDR1 is MGHRA and CDR2 is YSYEKL. The CDR3 sequence is 14 residues long. Trimming cost V 3 bases and J 7 bases, with 15 bases left between them. In nucleotides, the CDR3 is TGCGCCAGCAGCCAGGATTTATCGGCCGGGACCCAGTACTTC. Translated: CASSQDLSAGTQYF.

CDR3 bases: TGTGCCACCAGTGAGTCTAGCGGGAGGGTCTACAATGAGCAGTTCTTC. Residues: CATSESSGRVYNEQFF. V is TRBV24-1 and J is TRBJ2-1; the match to TRBD2 covers 12 bases. V lost 4 bases, J lost 3 bases, and 3 bases stayed unmatched. CDR3 length equals 16 residues. The V gene's germline CDR1 is KGHDR and CDR2 SFDVKD.